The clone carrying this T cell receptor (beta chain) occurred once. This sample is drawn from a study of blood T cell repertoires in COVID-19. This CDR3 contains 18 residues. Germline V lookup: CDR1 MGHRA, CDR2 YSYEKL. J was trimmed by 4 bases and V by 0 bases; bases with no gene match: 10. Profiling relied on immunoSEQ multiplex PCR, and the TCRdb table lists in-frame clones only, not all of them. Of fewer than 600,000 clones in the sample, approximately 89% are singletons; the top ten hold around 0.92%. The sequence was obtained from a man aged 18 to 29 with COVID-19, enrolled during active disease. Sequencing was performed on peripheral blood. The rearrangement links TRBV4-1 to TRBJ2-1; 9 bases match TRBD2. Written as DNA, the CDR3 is TGCGCCAGCAGCCAAGACTCCCCGATGCTAGCGGGATACAATGAGCAGTTCTTC. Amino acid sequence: CASSQDSPMLAGYNEQFF.